Listed below are T cell receptor beta chains from one sample, sequenced in a study of shared clonotypes between healthy human individuals. The method was immunoSEQ multiplex PCR; TCRdb's version includes in-frame clones alone and lacks a portion of them. Altogether 2 million to 2.5 million clones are present, about 90% being singletons, with the ten largest covering 0.37%. Sequenced material: naive CD4+ T cells from PBMCs. These receptors originate from a man younger than 35 in good health. Some clones in this sample may be carry-over from other donors' samples. Both conserved end residues are part of each CDR3. The D gene is left open where the match is weak. Expanded clones get a size class; other rows say once, few or many, or leave the size out.

v_gene	abundance	d_gene	j_gene	CDR3nt	CDR3aa
TRBV5-1	-	-	TRBJ1-3	TGCGCCAGCAGCTTGACCGTATCCGGTCCTGGAAACACCATATATTTT	CASSLTVSGPGNTIYF
TRBV6-6	-	TRBD1	TRBJ1-5	TGTGCCAGCAGAAGCGACAGGGCCGGCAATCAGCCCCAGCATTTT	CASRSDRAGNQPQHF
TRBV5-1	-	TRBD1	TRBJ2-7	TGCGCCAGCAGCTTGGGACAGGGCCACGAGCAGTACTTC	CASSLGQGHEQYF
TRBV7-3	once	-	TRBJ1-1	TGTGCCAGCAGCCCGGCAGGGGTGGTCACTGAAGCTTTCTTT	CASSPAGVVTEAFF
TRBV5-1	few	-	TRBJ1-1	TGCGCCAGCAGCCTGGACAGCGGGGGCAGTGAAGCTTTCTTT	CASSLDSGGSEAFF
TRBV21-1	-	-	TRBJ1-2	TGTGCCAGCAGCGGCCGGGACAGAGATGGCTACACCTTC	CASSGRDRDGYTF
TRBV9	-	TRBD1	TRBJ2-5	TGTGCCAGCAGTGACAGGGAATGGACCCAGTACTTC	CASSDREWTQYF
TRBV29-1	-	-	TRBJ2-7	TGCAGCGTTGAAGTAGAGCCCGGGGGCTCCTACGAGCAGTACTTC	CSVEVEPGGSYEQYF
TRBV6-4	-	-	TRBJ2-3	TGTGCCAGCAGTGAGTGGACAGGGAGGGCAGATACGCAGTATTTT	CASSEWTGRADTQYF
TRBV29-1	-	TRBD1	TRBJ1-4	TGCAGCGTTGGCAGGGGGGGGGAAAAACTGTTTTTT	CSVGRGGEKLFF
TRBV6-1	few	TRBD1	TRBJ1-5	TGTGCCAGCACCAAGGGACAGGGGTATACTCAGCCCCAGCATTTT	CASTKGQGYTQPQHF
TRBV7-9	-	-	TRBJ2-5	TGTGCCAGCAGCGCGCCCCCGGGACACCAAGAGACCCAGTACTTC	CASSAPPGHQETQYF
TRBV7-3	-	-	TRBJ1-1	TGTGCCAGCAGCTTATTCCGGACCTCGAACACTGAAGCTTTCTTT	CASSLFRTSNTEAFF
TRBV7-9	-	-	TRBJ2-2	TGTGCCAGCAGCTTAGCAGGGGGGTACACCGGGGAGCTGTTTTTT	CASSLAGGYTGELFF
TRBV7-8	-	TRBD2	TRBJ2-3	TGTGCCAGCAGCACCCCGCTAGCGGGAGGAACAGATACGCAGTATTTT	CASSTPLAGGTDTQYF
TRBV11-1	-	-	TRBJ1-4	TGTGCCAGCAGCTTAACGGCAACTAATGAAAAACTGTTTTTT	CASSLTATNEKLFF
TRBV20-1	-	-	TRBJ2-3	TGCAGTGCTCTCAGGACGGATACGCAGTATTTT	CSALRTDTQYF
TRBV1	once	-	TRBJ2-3	TGCACCAGCAGCCAAGAACGAGACAACACAGATACGCAGTATTTT	CTSSQERDNTDTQYF
TRBV7-2	-	TRBD1	TRBJ2-7	TGTGCCAGCGGGTTACTGGGACAGCTCTCCTACGAGCAGTACTTC	CASGLLGQLSYEQYF
TRBV5-1	-	TRBD2	TRBJ2-7	TGCGCCAGCAGCTTGGCCCAAATAGCGGGAGACTACGAGCAGTACTTC	CASSLAQIAGDYEQYF
TRBV6-6	-	-	TRBJ2-7	TGTGCCAGCAGTTGGGACAAGCACCTCCACGAGCAGTACTTC	CASSWDKHLHEQYF
TRBV19	-	-	TRBJ1-2	TGTGCCAGTAGTTTTGACGGCCCGAGGGGCTACACCTTC	CASSFDGPRGYTF
TRBV5-4	-	-	TRBJ1-6	TGTGCCAGCAGCGGGTCGGGCCAGTGGGATAATTCACCCCTCCACTTT	CASSGSGQWDNSPLHF
TRBV6-5	-	-	TRBJ2-7	TGTGCCAGCAGGGGACTTGGGGTTTCCGCCTACGAGCAGTACTTC	CASRGLGVSAYEQYF
TRBV7-2	once	-	TRBJ2-7	TGTGCCAGCAGCTTACTTGGTGCCTCCTACGAGCAGTACTTC	CASSLLGASYEQYF
TRBV28	-	-	TRBJ2-1	TGTGCCAGCGGGCTAGTCGCCTACAATGAGCAGTTCTTC	CASGLVAYNEQFF
TRBV7-8	-	-	TRBJ1-1	TGTGCCAGCAGCCAACCATGGGGGGGGAACACTGAAGCTTTCTTT	CASSQPWGGNTEAFF
TRBV5-1	-	TRBD1	TRBJ2-1	TGCGCCAGCAGCTTATCGGGACAGGGATCGTGGAATGAGCAGTTCTTC	CASSLSGQGSWNEQFF
TRBV18	-	TRBD2	TRBJ2-7	TGTGCCAGCTCACCGCCGAGCGGGACTACAGAGCAGTACTTC	CASSPPSGTTEQYF
TRBV5-1	-	-	TRBJ2-5	TGCGCCAGCAGCTTGGAGGGCGAAGAGACCCAGTACTTC	CASSLEGEETQYF
TRBV5-1	-	-	TRBJ2-5	TGCGCCAGCAGCTTGGCGGGGATAGGACCTGAGACCCAGTACTTC	CASSLAGIGPETQYF
TRBV5-4	-	TRBD2	TRBJ2-1	TGTGCCAGCAGCAAAGGACTAGCGGAGAACAATGAGCAGTTCTTC	CASSKGLAENNEQFF
TRBV7-9	-	-	TRBJ1-2	TGTGCCAGCGCCCGGGGAAACTATGGCTACACCTTC	CASARGNYGYTF
TRBV7-9	-	-	TRBJ1-2	TGTGCCAGCAGCTTAGGTAACAGGGCGAACTATGGCTACACCTTC	CASSLGNRANYGYTF
TRBV9	-	TRBD1	TRBJ1-1	TGTGCCAGCAGCCCCGGACAGGGGAACACTGAAGCTTTCTTT	CASSPGQGNTEAFF
TRBV2	-	-	TRBJ2-7	TGTGCCAGCAGTGAATGGACTGTAGCCTACGAGCAGTACTTC	CASSEWTVAYEQYF
TRBV28	-	TRBD1	TRBJ2-2	TGTGCCAGCAGGCCTCCGACAGGGACCGGGGAGCTGTTTTTT	CASRPPTGTGELFF
TRBV28	-	TRBD2	TRBJ2-3	TGTGCCAGCGGGAGGGCAGCAGATACGCAGTATTTT	CASGRAADTQYF
TRBV5-4	-	-	TRBJ1-2	TGTGCCAGCAGCTTCGCTGTAGGGCGCTCTTATGGCTACACCTTC	CASSFAVGRSYGYTF
TRBV5-1	-	-	TRBJ1-4	TGCGCCAGCAGCCCGGTAGGGAGTGTACCTAATGAAAAACTGTTTTTT	CASSPVGSVPNEKLFF
TRBV19	-	TRBD2	TRBJ2-1	TGTGCCAGTAGTCCAACCGGGACTAGCGTAAATGAGCAGTTCTTC	CASSPTGTSVNEQFF
TRBV28	-	TRBD2	TRBJ2-1	TGTGCCAGCAGGGGCGGCGGAGCGGGAGACTACAATGAGCAGTTCTTC	CASRGGGAGDYNEQFF
TRBV28	-	-	TRBJ1-2	TGTGCCAGCAGGGGTGGGGGGCCGCAGAATGGCTACACCTTC	CASRGGGPQNGYTF
TRBV7-9	-	-	TRBJ2-1	TGTGCCAGCAGCTTAATAGAGCAGTTCTTC	CASSLIEQFF
TRBV6-5	-	-	TRBJ1-1	TGTGCCAGCAGTTACACATCGACAGGCCGCAGGACTGAAGCTTTCTTT	CASSYTSTGRRTEAFF
TRBV11-2	-	TRBD2	TRBJ2-3	TGTGGGGTAGCGGGAGCGGCAGATACGCAGTATTTT	CGVAGAADTQYF
TRBV28	-	-	TRBJ2-1	TGTGCCAGCAGTTTAGCCCAGCGGTACAATGAGCAGTTCTTC	CASSLAQRYNEQFF
TRBV7-2	-	-	TRBJ2-5	TGTGCCAGCAGCTTAGGCGGGAACCAAGAGACCCAGTACTTC	CASSLGGNQETQYF
TRBV2	-	-	TRBJ1-1	TGTGCCAGCAGTCTGGAAAACACTGAAGCTTTCTTT	CASSLENTEAFF
TRBV7-2	-	TRBD1	TRBJ1-5	TGTGCCAGCAGCAGGGACAGAAATCAGCCCCAGCATTTT	CASSRDRNQPQHF
TRBV30	-	-	TRBJ2-3	TGTGCCTGGAGTGTACTTCGACGGGGGTCCACAGATACGCAGTATTTT	CAWSVLRRGSTDTQYF
TRBV19	-	TRBD1	TRBJ1-1	TGTGCCAGTAGTATTCCAGGGGGGAGTTTGTCGGGAGCTTTCTTT	CASSIPGGSLSGAFF
TRBV5-4	once	TRBD2	TRBJ2-7	TGTGCCAGCAGCAAAACGAGCGGACTAGCGGGATACGAGCAGTACTTC	CASSKTSGLAGYEQYF
TRBV2	-	TRBD1	TRBJ2-3	TGTGCCAGCAGTGGTCCCACTGACAGGGCTCACACAGATACGCAGTATTTT	CASSGPTDRAHTDTQYF